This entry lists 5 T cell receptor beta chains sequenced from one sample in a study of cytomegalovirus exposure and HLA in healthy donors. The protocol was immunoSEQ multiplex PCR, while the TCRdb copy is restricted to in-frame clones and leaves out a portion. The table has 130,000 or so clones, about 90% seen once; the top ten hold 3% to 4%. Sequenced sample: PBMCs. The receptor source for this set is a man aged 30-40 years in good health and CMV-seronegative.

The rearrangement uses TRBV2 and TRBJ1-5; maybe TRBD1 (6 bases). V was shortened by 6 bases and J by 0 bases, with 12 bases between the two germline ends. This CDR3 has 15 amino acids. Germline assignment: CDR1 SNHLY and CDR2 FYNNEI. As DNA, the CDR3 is TGTGCCAGCAGAGACAGGAGGAATAGCAATCAGCCCCAGCATTTT. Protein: CASRDRRNSNQPQHF. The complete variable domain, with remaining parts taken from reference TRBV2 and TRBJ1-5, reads EPEVTQTPSHQVTQMGQEVILRCVPISNHLYFYWYRQILGQKVEFLVSFYNNEISEKSEIFDDQFSVERPDGSNFTLKIRSTKLEDSAMYFCASRDRRNSNQPQHFGDGTRLSIL.

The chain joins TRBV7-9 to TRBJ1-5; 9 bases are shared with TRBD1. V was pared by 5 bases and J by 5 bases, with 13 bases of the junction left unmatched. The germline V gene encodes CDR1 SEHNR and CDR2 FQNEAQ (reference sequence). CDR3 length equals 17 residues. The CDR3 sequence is CASSTTRQGELDQPQHF. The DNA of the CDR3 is TGTGCCAGCAGCACTACGCGACAGGGGGAATTAGATCAGCCCCAGCATTTT.

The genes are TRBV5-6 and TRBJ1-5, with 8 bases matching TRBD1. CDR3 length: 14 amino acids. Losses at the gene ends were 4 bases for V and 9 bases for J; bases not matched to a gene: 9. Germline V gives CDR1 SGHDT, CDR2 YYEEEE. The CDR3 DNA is TGTGCCAGCAGCCACGGGACAGGCCGATGGCCCCAGCATTTT. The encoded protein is CASSHGTGRWPQHF.

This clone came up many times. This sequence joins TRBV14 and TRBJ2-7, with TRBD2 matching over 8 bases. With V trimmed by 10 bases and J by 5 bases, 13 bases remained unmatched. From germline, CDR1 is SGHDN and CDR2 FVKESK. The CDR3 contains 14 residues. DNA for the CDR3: TGTGCCATCGCACTAGCGGCGCCGTGGGACGAGCAGTACTTC. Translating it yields CAIALAAPWDEQYF.

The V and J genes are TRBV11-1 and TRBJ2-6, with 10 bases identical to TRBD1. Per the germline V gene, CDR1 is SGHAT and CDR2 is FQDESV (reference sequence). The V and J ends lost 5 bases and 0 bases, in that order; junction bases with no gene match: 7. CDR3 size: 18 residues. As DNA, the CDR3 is TGTGCCAGCAGCCTGGACGGGACAGGGGTCTCTGGGGCCAACGTCCTGACTTTC. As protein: CASSLDGTGVSGANVLTF.